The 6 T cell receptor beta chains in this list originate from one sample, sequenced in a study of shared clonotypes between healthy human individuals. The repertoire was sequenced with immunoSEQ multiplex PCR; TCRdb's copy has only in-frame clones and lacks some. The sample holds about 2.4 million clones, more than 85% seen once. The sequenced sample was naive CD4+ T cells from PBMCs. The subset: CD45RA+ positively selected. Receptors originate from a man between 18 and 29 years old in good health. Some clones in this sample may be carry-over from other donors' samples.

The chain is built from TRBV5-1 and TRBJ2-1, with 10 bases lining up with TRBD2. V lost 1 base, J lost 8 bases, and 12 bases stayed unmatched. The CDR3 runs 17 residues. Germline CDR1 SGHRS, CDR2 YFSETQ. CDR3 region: CASSLIPASGRSDEQFF. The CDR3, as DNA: TGCGCCAGCAGCTTGATCCCGGCTAGCGGGAGAAGCGATGAGCAGTTCTTC.

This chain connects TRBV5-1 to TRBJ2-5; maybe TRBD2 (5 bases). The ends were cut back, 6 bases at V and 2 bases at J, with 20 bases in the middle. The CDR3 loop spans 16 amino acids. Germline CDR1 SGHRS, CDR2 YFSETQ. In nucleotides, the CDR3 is TGCGCCAGCACCACCAATGCGGGCCAACCGCAAGAGACCCAGTACTTC. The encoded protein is CASTTNAGQPQETQYF.

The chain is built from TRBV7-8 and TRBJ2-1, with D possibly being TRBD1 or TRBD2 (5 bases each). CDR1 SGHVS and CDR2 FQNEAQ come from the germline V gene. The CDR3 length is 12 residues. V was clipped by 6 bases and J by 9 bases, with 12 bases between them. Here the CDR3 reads CASSRTGREQFF. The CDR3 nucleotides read TGTGCCAGCAGTCGAACGGGGCGTGAGCAGTTCTTC.

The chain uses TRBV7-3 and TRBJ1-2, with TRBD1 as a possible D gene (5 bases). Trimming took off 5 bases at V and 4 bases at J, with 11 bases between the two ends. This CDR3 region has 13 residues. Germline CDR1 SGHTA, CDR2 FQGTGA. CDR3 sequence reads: CASSPGGGYGYTF. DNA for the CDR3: TGTGCCAGCAGCCCCGGGGGGGGCTATGGCTACACCTTC.

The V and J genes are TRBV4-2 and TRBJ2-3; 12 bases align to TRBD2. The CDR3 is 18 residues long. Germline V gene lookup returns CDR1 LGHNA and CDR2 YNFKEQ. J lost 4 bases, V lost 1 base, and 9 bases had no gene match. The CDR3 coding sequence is TGTGCCAGCAGCCAAGGGCTAGCGGGAGGGCCCAGCGCAGATACGCAGTATTTT. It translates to CASSQGLAGGPSADTQYF.

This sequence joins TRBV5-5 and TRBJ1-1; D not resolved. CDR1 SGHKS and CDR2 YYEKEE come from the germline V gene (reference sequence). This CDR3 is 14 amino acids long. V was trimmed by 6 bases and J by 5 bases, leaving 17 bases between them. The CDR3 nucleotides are TGTGCCAGCACCCTTTGGCTGGGTAAAACTGAAGCTTTCTTT. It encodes CASTLWLGKTEAFF. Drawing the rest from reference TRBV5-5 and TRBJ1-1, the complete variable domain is DAGVTQSPTHLIKTRGQQVTLRCSPISGHKSVSWYQQVLGQGPQFIFQYYEKEERGRGNFPDRFSARQFPNYSSELNVNALLLGDSALYLCASTLWLGKTEAFFGQGTRLTVV.